Below, one T cell receptor (beta chain) is given with its context. Its specific antigen is unknown. No base quality information exists; no much larger clone differs at one position. CDR1 and CDR2 are read off the germline V gene (reference sequence) as GTSNPN and SVGIG. Counted from cysteine to phenylalanine, this CDR3 has 14 amino acids. Of the read, only the CDR3 DNA is kept; its 42 bases are in frame from base 1. Between the V and J ends, shortened by 0 bases and 5 bases respectively, the junction contains 11 bases. The data are from a study of blood T cell repertoires in COVID-19 (dated by TCRdb to 2018 to 2021). Background for the entire study: Samples from collaborators originated in the United States, Italy and Spain and spanned both the acute and convalescent phases of COVID-19. The prospective study material was composed of cDNA or gDNA derived from T cells, B-cell-depleted T cells, or PBMCs. Where available, HLA class I and class II types were taken from metadata supplied by the sample provider and were not determined by assay-based typing. The samples were drawn from the first 160 participants of the ongoing ImmuneRACE study and from over a thousand subjects provided by 6 global collaborators. The dataset comprised deeply sampled blood TCRbeta repertoires from subjects exposed to, actively infected with, or recovered from COVID-19. A de-identified subject ID, COVID-19 status, age in years and sex were almost always included in the sample metadata. The repertoires were released in a freely available public database intended as a resource for research on the immune response to SARS-CoV-2.

The collaborating institutions used their own protocols to collect whole blood in K2EDTA tubes. For TCRbeta analysis, collaborators shipped samples in one of three forms: frozen whole blood, isolated PBMCs, or DNA extracted from either of those sample types. TCRbeta CDR3 regions were amplified from genomic DNA by means of the immunoSEQ Assay, a bias-controlled multiplex PCR. On the authors' methods: The number of nucleated cells in each sample was estimated by amplification of reference gene primers within the assay. To quantify the absolute abundance of each unique TCRbeta CDR3 rearrangement, sequence reads were collapsed and filtered. For each sample, productive Simpson clonality was calculated as the square root of Simpson's diversity index across productive rearrangements. TCRdb stores this immuneACCESS table with in-frame sequences only. Part of the clones is absent; in the studies checked, under half of the shortfall reflects unresolved V genes, and no reason is known for the rest. From that table come the V and J calls and clone size; the DNA was used to work out D and trimming. The sample data list more than 85,000 clones, and 76% of these were observed just once. Around 3.5% of the sample is in the top ten clones.

Overall study outcomes, separate from this receptor: Clinical and demographic metadata were provided uncurated, with the amount varying by source and participant.

The sequencing input was peripheral blood. This receptor was obtained from a woman over 75 with acute or convalescent COVID-19. The chain is made from TRBV30 and TRBJ1-5; TRBD1 could be the D gene, as 6 bases match. Read as DNA, the sequence is TGTGCCTGGAGTGTTGGGGGGGCGCATCAGCCCCAGCATTTT. Its protein product is CAWSVGGAHQPQHF.